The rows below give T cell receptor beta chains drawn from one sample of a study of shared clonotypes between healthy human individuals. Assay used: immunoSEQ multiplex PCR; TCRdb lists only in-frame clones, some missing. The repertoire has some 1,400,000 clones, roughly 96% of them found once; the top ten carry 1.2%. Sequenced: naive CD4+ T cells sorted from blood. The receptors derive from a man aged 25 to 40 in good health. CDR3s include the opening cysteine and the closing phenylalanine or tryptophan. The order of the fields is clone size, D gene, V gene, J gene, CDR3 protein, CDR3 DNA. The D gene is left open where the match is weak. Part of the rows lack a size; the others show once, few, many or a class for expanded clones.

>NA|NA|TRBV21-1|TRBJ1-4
CASNRFLPEEEKLFF
TGTGCCAGCAATCGTTTCCTTCCAGAAGAAGAAAAACTGTTTTTT
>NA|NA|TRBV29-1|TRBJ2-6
CSVEYGVGNVLTF
TGCAGCGTTGAATACGGGGTGGGCAACGTCCTGACTTTC
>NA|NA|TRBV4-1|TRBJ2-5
CASSPPGGATAQYF
TGCGCCAGCAGCCCCCCAGGAGGGGCGACGGCCCAGTACTTC
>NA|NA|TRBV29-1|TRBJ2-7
CSVTGEEPTLKYF
TGCAGCGTCACGGGGGAGGAACCGACCCTGAAGTACTTC
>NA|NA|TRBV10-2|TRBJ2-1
CASRKEGVLYNEQFF
TGCGCCAGCAGGAAGGAGGGGGTCCTCTACAATGAGCAGTTCTTC
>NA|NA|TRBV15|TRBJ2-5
CATSPYELHQETQYF
TGTGCCACCAGCCCATACGAACTCCACCAAGAGACCCAGTACTTC
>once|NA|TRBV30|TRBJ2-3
CAWSPGLGPYTQYF
TGTGCCTGGAGTCCGGGATTGGGACCCTATACGCAGTATTTT
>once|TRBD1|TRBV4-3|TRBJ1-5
CASSQGTWTGGQPQHF
TGCGCCAGCAGCCAGGGAACTTGGACAGGGGGACAGCCCCAGCATTTT
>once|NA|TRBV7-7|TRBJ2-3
CASSLRADTDTQYF
TGTGCTAGCAGCTTAAGGGCAGACACAGATACGCAGTATTTT
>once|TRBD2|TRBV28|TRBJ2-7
CASGLILAGGDRYEQYF
TGTGCCAGCGGCCTAATTTTGGCGGGAGGGGATCGATACGAGCAGTACTTC
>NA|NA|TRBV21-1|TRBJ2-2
CASSTPSGGSDLTGELFF
TGTGCCAGCAGCACCCCCAGCGGGGGGTCGGACCTGACCGGGGAGCTGTTTTTT
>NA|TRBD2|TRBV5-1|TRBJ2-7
CASSLAQMGLAGGSYEQYF
TGCGCCAGCAGCTTGGCCCAGATGGGACTAGCGGGAGGCTCCTACGAGCAGTACTTC
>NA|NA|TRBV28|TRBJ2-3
CASSPSPAASTDTQYF
TGTGCCAGCAGTCCATCCCCCGCGGCTAGCACAGATACGCAGTATTTT
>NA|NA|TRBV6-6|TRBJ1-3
CASLDRRSGNTIYF
TGTGCCAGCCTCGACAGACGCTCTGGAAACACCATATATTTT
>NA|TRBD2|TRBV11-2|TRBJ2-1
CASSPSGSPDNEQFF
TGTGCCAGCAGCCCTAGCGGGAGCCCCGACAATGAGCAGTTCTTC
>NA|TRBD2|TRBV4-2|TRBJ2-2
CASLGTGLAGVETGELFF
TGTGCCAGCCTTGGGACCGGACTAGCGGGAGTCGAGACCGGGGAGCTGTTTTTT
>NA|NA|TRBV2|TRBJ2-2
CATGTTGELFF
TGTGCCACCGGGACAACCGGGGAGCTGTTTTTT
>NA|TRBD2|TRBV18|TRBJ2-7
CASSLPLSGRANEQYF
TGTGCCAGCTCACTCCCCCTAAGCGGGAGGGCCAACGAGCAGTACTTC
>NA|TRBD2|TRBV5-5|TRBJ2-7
CASSESGLAGVHSSYEQYF
TGTGCCAGCAGCGAATCGGGACTAGCGGGAGTCCATAGCTCCTACGAGCAGTACTTC
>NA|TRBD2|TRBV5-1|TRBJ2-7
CASSLGGLAGVLGEQYF
TGCGCCAGCAGCTTGGGGGGACTAGCGGGAGTCTTAGGCGAGCAGTACTTC
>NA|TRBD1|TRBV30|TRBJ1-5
CAWSGDRVTYSNQPQHF
TGTGCCTGGAGTGGAGACAGGGTGACGTATAGCAATCAGCCCCAGCATTTT
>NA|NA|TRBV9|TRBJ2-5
CASSVGSSGQETQYF
TGTGCCAGCAGCGTAGGAAGTAGCGGACAAGAGACCCAGTACTTC
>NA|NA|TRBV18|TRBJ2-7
CASSPTGVHEQYF
TGTGCCAGCTCACCAACAGGAGTCCACGAGCAGTACTTC
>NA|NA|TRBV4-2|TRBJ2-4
CASSQAGTRPTLAKNIQYF
TGTGCCAGCAGCCAAGCCGGGACGCGTCCCACCCTAGCCAAAAACATTCAGTACTTC
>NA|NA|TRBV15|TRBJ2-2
CATSRDTNTGELFF
TGTGCCACCAGCAGAGATACGAACACCGGGGAGCTGTTTTTT
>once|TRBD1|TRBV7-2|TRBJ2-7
CASSPQGAPYEQYF
TGTGCCAGCAGCCCACAGGGGGCTCCCTACGAGCAGTACTTC
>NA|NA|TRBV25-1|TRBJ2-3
CASSEGLTDTQYF
TGTGCCAGCAGTGAAGGCCTCACAGATACGCAGTATTTT
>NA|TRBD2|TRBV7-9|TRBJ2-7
CASSPRLAGGNDEQYF
TGTGCCAGCAGCCCCCGACTAGCGGGAGGGAACGACGAGCAGTACTTC
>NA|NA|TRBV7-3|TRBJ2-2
CASSLLSVPNTGELFF
TGTGCCAGCAGCTTATTGTCAGTTCCGAACACCGGGGAGCTGTTTTTT
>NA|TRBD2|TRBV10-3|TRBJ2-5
CAISMSSGDQETQYF
TGTGCCATCAGTATGTCTAGCGGGGATCAAGAGACCCAGTACTTC
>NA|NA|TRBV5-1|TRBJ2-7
CASSLNSPYEQYF
TGCGCCAGCAGCTTAAACAGTCCCTACGAGCAGTACTTC
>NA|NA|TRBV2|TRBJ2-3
CASSRDWGRTDTQYF
TGTGCCAGCAGTCGGGACTGGGGTAGGACAGATACGCAGTATTTT
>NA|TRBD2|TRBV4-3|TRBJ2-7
CASSLAGGTYEQYF
TGCGCCAGCAGCTTAGCGGGAGGAACCTACGAGCAGTACTTC
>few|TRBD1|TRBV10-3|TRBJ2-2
CAISTGARGGELFF
TGTGCCATCAGCACAGGGGCTCGGGGCGGGGAGCTGTTTTTT
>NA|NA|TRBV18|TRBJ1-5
CASSPIGDEPQHF
TGTGCCAGCTCACCAATAGGGGATGAGCCCCAGCATTTT
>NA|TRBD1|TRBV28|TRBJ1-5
CASTLDRGLNQPQHF
TGTGCCAGCACCCTCGACAGGGGACTCAATCAGCCCCAGCATTTT
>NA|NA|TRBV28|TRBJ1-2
CASSLVGGYGYTF
TGTGCCAGCAGTTTGGTAGGGGGCTATGGCTACACCTTC
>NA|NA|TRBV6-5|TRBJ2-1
CASSYSGGDNEQFF
TGTGCCAGCAGTTACTCGGGCGGAGACAATGAGCAGTTCTTC
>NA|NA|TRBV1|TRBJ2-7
CTLEGTSGDWEEYF
TGCACCTTAGAAGGGACTAGCGGCGATTGGGAGGAGTACTTC
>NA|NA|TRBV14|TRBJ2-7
CASSQAVGLPLYEQYF
TGTGCCAGCAGCCAGGCCGTAGGCCTCCCCCTCTACGAGCAGTACTTC
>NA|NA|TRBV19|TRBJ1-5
CASIQTVGHKNQPQHF
TGTGCCAGTATCCAAACCGTGGGACACAAAAATCAGCCCCAGCATTTT
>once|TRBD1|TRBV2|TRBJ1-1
CASFSELGQGAFF
TGTGCCAGCTTTAGTGAGTTAGGACAGGGAGCTTTCTTT
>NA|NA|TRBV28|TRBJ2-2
CASRTWPQNTGELFF
TGTGCCAGCAGAACTTGGCCCCAGAACACCGGGGAGCTGTTTTTT
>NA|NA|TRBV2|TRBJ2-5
CASSAGQSGGTQYF
TGTGCCAGCAGTGCAGGACAGTCGGGTGGGACCCAGTACTTC
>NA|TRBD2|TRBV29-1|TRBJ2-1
CSVGSGLAGNNEQFF
TGCAGCGTCGGGTCGGGACTAGCGGGGAACAATGAGCAGTTCTTC
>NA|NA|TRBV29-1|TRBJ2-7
CSVEVRGAYEQYF
TGCAGCGTTGAGGTCAGGGGAGCCTACGAGCAGTACTTC
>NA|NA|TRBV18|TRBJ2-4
CASSPSGTKNIQYF
TGTGCCAGCTCACCAAGTGGAACTAAAAACATTCAGTACTTC
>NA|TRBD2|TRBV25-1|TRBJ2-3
CASSALGRTDTQYF
TGTGCCAGCAGTGCTCTCGGGAGGACAGATACGCAGTATTTT
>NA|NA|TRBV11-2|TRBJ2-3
CASSLSPYDTQYF
TGTGCCAGCAGCTTATCTCCTTATGATACGCAGTATTTT
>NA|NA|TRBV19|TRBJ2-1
CASSIGLLTGNEQFF
TGTGCCAGTAGTATTGGGTTATTAACGGGCAATGAGCAGTTCTTC
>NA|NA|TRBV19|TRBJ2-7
CASSTRSSPEGSYEQYF
TGTGCCAGTAGTACAAGAAGTTCACCTGAGGGGTCCTACGAGCAGTACTTC
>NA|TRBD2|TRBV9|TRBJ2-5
CASSAGLAGLIQETQYF
TGTGCCAGCAGCGCGGGACTAGCGGGACTAATACAAGAGACCCAGTACTTC
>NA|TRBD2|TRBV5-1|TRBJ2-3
CASGTGTNFPTDTQYF
TGCGCCAGCGGGACCGGGACTAATTTTCCCACAGATACGCAGTATTTT
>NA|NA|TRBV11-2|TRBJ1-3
CASSLVGNTIYF
TGTGCCAGCAGCTTGGTTGGAAACACCATATATTTT
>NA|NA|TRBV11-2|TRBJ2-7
CASSLASSYEQYF
TGTGCCAGCAGCTTAGCTAGCTCCTACGAGCAGTACTTC
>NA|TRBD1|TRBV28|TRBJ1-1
CASGITGGVTEAFF
TGTGCCAGCGGAATTACAGGGGGGGTAACCGAAGCTTTCTTT
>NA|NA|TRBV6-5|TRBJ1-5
CASSERRRANQPQHF
TGTGCCAGCAGCGAAAGGCGCAGAGCAAATCAGCCCCAGCATTTT
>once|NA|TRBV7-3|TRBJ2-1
CASSLVGVGNEQFF
TGTGCCAGCAGCTTAGTGGGAGTGGGCAATGAGCAGTTCTTC
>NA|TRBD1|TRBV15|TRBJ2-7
CATGTGSSYEQYF
TGTGCCACCGGGACAGGGAGCTCCTACGAGCAGTACTTC